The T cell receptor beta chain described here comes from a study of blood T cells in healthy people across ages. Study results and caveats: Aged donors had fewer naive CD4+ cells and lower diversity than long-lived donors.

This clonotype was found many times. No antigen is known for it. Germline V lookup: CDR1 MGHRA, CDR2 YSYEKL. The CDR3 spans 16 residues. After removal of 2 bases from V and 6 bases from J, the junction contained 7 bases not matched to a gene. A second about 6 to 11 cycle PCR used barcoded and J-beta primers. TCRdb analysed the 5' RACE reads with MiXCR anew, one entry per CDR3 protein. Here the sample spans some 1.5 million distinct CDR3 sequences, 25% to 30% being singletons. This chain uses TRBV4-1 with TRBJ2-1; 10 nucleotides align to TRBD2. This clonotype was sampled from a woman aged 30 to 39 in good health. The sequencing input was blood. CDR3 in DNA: TGCGCCAGCAGCCAAAATGCAGGACTAGCGGTCAATGAGCAGTTCTTC. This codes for CASSQNAGLAVNEQFF.